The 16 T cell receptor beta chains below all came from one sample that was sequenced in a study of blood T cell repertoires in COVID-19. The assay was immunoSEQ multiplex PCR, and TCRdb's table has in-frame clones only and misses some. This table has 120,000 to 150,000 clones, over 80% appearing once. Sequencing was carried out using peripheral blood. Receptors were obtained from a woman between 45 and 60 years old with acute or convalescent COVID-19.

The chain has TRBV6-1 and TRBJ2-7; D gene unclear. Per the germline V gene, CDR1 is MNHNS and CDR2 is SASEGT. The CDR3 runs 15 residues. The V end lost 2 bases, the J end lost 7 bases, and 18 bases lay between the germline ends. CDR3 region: CASSELSTGDGEQYF. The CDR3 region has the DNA TGTGCCAGCAGTGAACTGTCCACCGGAGATGGGGAGCAGTACTTC.

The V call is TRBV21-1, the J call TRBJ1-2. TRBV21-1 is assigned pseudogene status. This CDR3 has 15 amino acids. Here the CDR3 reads CASAENLGSTYGYTF. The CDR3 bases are TGTGCCAGCGCCGAGAATCTCGGGAGTACCTATGGCTACACCTTC.

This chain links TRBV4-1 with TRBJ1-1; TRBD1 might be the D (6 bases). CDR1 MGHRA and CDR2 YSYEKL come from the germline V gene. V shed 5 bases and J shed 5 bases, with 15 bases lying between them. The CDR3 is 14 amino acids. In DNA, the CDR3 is TGCGCCAGCAGCGGCCCTTTGAGGGGGACTGAAGCTTTCTTT. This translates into CASSGPLRGTEAFF.

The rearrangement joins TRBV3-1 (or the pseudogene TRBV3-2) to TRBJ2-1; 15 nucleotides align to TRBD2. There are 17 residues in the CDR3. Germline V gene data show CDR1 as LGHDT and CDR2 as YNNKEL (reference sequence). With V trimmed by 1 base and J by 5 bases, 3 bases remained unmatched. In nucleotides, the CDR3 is TGTGCCAGCAGCCAAGTTTGGACTAGCGGGAGGGACAATGAGCAGTTCTTC. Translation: CASSQVWTSGRDNEQFF.

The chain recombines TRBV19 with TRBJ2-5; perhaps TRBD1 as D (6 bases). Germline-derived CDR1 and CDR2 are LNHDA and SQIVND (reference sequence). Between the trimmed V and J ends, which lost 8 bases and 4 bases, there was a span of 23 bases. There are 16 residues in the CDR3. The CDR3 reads CASRRVGASLTETQYF. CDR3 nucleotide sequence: TGTGCCAGTCGCCGCGTGGGGGCCAGTTTAACAGAGACCCAGTACTTC. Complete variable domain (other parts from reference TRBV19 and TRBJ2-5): DGGITQSPKYLFRKEGQNVTLSCEQNLNHDAMYWYRQDPGQGLRLIYYSQIVNDFQKGDIAEGYSVSREKKESFPLTVTSAQKNPTAFYLCASRRVGASLTETQYFGPGTRLLVL.

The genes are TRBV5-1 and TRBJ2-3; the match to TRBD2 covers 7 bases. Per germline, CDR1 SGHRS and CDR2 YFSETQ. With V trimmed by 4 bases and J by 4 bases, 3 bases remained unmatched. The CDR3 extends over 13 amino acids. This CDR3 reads CASSLAVADTQYF. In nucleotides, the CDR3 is TGCGCCAGCAGCCTAGCGGTGGCAGATACGCAGTATTTT.

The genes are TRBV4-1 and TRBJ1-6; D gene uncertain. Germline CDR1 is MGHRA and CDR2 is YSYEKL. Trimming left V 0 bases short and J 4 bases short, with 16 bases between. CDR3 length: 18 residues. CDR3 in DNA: TGCGCCAGCAGCCAAGATTGGGCAGCTACCCCTTATAATTCACCCCTCCACTTT. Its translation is CASSQDWAATPYNSPLHF.

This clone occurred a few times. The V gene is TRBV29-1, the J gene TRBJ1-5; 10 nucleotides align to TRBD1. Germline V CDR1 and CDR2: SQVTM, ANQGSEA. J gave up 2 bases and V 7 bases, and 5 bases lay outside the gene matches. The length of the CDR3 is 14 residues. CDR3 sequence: CSAGQGGRNQPQHF. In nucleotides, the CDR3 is TGCAGCGCAGGACAGGGGGGTCGCAATCAGCCCCAGCATTTT.

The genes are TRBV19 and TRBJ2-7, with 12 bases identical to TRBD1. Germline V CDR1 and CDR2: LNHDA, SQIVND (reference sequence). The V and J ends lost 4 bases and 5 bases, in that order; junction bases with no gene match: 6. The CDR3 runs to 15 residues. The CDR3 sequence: CASSSRDRGLDEQYF. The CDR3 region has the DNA TGTGCCAGTAGTAGCCGGGACAGGGGGCTAGACGAGCAGTACTTC.

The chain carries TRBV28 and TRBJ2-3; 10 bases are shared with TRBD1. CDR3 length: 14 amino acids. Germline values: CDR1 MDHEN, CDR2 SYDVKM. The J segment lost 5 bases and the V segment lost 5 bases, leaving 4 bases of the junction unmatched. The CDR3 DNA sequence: TGTGCCAGCAGTCTGGACAGGGGGATAGATACGCAGTATTTT. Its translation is CASSLDRGIDTQYF.

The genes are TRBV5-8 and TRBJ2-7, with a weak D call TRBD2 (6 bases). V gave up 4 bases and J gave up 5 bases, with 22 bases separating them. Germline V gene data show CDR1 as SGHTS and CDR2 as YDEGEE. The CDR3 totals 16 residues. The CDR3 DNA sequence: TGTGCCAGCAGCCTCGGGAGCGACGCTAGAAGCGACGAGCAGTACTTC. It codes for CASSLGSDARSDEQYF.

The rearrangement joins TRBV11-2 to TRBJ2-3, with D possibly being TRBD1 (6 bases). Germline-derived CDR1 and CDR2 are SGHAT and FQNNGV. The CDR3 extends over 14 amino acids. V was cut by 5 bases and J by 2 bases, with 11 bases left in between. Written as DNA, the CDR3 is TGTGCCAGCAGCGGGGGCGTCATCACAGATACGCAGTATTTT. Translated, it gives CASSGGVITDTQYF.

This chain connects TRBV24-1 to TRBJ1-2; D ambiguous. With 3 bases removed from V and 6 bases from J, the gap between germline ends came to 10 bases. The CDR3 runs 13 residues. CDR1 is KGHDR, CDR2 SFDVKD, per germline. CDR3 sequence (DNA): TGTGCCACCAGTGATCTGGGAGGGAATGGCTACACCTTC. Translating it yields CATSDLGGNGYTF.

CDR3 DNA: TGTGCCAGTAGTATTCCCACTACTGGTAGCGGGGAGCTGTTTTTT. Translation: CASSIPTTGSGELFF. V and J are TRBV19 and TRBJ2-2; no clear D gene. Trimming stripped 3 bases from V and 7 bases from J, with 15 bases between. The CDR3 loop spans 15 amino acids. Germline lookup yields CDR1 LNHDA and CDR2 SQIVND (reference sequence).

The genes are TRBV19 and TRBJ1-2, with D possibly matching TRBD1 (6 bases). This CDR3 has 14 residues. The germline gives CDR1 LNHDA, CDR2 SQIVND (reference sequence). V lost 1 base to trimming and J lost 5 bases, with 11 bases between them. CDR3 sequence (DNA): TGTGCCAGTAGTATAGGTCACAGGGAATATGGCTACACCTTC. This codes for CASSIGHREYGYTF. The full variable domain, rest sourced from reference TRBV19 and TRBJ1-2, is DGGITQSPKYLFRKEGQNVTLSCEQNLNHDAMYWYRQDPGQGLRLIYYSQIVNDFQKGDIAEGYSVSREKKESFPLTVTSAQKNPTAFYLCASSIGHREYGYTFGSGTRLTVV.

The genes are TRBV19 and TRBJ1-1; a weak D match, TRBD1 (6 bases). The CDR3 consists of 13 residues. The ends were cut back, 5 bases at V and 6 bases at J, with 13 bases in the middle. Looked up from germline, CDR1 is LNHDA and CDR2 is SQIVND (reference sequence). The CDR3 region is CASSVQGSPEAFF. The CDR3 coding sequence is TGTGCCAGTAGTGTCCAGGGGAGCCCTGAAGCTTTCTTT.